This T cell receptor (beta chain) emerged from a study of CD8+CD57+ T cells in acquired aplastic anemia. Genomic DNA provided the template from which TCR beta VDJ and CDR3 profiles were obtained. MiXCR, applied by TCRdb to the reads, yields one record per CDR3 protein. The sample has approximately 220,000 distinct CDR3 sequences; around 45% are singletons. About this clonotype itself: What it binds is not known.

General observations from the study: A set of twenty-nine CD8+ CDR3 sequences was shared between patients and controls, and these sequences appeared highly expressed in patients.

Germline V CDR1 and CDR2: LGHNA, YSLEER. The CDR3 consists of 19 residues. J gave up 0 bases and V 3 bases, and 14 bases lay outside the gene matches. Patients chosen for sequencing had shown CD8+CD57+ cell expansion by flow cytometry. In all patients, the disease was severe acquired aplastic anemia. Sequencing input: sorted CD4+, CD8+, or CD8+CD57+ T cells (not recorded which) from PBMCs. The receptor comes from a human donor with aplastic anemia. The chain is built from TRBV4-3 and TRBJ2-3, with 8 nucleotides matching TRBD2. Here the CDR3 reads CASSQKRFLAGPSTDTQYF. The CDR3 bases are TGCGCCAGCAGCCAGAAACGATTCTTAGCGGGACCTAGCACAGATACGCAGTATTTT.